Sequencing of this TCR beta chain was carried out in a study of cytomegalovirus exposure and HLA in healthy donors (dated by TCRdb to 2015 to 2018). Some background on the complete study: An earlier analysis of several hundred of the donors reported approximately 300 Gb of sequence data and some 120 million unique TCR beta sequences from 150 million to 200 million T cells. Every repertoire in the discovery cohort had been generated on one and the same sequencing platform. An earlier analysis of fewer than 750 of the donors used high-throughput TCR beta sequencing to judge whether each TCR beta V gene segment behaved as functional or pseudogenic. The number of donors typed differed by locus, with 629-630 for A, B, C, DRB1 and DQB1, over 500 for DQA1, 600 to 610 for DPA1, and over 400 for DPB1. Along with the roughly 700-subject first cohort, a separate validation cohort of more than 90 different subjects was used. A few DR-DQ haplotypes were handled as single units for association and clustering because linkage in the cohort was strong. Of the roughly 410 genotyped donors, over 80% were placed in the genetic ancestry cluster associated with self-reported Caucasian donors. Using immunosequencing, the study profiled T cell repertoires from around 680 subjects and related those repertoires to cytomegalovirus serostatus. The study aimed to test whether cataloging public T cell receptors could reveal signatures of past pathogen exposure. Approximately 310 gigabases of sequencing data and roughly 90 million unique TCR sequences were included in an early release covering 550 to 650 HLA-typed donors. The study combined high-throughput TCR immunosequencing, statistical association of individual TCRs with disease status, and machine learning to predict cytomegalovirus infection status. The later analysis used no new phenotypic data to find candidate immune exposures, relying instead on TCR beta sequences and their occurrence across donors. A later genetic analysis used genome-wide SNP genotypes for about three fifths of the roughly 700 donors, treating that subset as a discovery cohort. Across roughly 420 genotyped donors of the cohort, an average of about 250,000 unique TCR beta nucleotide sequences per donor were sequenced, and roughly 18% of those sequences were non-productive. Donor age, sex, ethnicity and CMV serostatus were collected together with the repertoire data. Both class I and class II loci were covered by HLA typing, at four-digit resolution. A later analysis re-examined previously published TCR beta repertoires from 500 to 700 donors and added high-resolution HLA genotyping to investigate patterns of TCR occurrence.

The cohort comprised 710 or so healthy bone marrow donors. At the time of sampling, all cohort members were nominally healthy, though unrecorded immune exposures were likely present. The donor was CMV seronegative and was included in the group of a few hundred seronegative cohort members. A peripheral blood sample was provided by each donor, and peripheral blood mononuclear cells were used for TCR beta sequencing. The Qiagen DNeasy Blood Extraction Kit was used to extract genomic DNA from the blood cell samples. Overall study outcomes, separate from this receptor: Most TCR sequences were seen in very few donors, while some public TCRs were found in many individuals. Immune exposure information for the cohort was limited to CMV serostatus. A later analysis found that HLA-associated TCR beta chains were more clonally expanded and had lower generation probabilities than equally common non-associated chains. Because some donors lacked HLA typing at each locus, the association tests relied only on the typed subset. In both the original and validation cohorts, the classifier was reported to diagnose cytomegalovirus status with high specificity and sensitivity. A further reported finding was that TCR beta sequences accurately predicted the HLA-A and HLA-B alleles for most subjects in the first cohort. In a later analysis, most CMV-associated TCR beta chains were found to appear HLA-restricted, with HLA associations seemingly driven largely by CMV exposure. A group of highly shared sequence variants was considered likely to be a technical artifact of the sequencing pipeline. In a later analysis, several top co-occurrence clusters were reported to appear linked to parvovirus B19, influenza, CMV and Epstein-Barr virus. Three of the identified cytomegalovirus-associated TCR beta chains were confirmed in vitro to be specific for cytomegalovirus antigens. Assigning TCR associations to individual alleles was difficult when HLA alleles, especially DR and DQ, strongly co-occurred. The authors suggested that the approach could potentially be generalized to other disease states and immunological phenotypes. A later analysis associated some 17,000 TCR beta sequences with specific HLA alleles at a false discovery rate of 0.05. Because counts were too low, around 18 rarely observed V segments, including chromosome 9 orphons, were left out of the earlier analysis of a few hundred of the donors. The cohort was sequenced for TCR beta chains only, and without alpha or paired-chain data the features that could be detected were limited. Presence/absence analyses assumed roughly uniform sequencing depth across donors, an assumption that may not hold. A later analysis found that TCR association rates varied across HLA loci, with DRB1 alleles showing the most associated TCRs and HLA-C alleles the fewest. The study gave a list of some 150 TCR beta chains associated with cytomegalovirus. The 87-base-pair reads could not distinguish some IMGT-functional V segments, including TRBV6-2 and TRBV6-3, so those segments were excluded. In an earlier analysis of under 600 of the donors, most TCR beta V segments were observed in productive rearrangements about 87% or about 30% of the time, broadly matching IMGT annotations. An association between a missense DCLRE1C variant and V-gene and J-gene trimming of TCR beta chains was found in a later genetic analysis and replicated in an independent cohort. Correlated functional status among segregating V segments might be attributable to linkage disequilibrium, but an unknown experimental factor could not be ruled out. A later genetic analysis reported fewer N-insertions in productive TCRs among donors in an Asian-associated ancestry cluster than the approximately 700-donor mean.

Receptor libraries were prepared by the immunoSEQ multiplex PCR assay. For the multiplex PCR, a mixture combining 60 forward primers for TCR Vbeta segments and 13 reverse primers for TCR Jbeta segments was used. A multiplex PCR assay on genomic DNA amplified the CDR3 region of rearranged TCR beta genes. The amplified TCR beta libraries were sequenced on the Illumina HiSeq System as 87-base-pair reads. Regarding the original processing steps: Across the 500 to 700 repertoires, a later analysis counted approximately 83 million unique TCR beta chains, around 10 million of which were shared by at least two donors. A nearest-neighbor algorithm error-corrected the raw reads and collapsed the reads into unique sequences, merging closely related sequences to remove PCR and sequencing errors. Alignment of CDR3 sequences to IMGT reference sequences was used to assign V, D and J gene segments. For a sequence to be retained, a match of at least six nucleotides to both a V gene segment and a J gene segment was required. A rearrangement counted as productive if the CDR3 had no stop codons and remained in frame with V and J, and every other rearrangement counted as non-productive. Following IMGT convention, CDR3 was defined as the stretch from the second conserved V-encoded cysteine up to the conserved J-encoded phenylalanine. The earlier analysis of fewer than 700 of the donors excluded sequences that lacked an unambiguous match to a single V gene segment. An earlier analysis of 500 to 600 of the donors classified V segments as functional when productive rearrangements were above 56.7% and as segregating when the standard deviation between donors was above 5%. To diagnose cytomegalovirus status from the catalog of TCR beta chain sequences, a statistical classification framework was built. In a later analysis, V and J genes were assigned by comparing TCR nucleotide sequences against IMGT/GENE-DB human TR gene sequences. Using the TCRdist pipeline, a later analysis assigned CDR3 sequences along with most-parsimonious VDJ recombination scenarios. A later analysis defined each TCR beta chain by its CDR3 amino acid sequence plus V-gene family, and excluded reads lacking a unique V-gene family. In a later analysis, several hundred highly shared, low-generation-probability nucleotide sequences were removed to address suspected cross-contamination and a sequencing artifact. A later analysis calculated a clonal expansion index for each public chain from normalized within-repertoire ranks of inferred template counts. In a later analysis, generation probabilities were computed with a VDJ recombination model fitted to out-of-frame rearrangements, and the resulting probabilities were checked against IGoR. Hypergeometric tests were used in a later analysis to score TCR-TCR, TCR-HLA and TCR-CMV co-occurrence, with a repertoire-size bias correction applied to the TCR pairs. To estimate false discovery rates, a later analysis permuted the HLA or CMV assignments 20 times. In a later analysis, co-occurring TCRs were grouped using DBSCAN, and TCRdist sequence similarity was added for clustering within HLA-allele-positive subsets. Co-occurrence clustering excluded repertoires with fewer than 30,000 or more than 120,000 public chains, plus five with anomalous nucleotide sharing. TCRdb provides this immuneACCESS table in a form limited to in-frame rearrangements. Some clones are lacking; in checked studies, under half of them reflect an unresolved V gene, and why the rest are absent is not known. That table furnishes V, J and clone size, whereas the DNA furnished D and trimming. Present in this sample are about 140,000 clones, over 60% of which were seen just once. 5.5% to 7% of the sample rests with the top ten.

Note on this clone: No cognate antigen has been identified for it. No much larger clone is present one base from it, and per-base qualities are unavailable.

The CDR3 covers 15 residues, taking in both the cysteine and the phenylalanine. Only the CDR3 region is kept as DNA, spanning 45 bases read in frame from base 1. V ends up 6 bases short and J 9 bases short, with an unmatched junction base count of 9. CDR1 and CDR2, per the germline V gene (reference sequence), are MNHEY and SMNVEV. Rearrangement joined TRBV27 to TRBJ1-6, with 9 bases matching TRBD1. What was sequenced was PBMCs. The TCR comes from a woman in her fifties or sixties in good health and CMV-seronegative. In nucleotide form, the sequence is TGTGCCAGCAGGGGACCGGGACAGGGAATTTCACCCCTCCACTTT. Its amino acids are CASRGPGQGISPLHF.